Each of the 3 T cell receptor beta chains below was sequenced from the same sample in a study of response to subunit inactivated influenza vaccine. One entry per CDR3 protein, called by TCRdb with MiXCR from the RT-PCR reads. The data contain hundreds of thousands of distinct CDR3 sequences, roughly 14% of them singletons. The source material was PBMCs from blood, sampled roughly 15 days before vaccination. These receptors were taken from a man between 45 and 60 years old who received an inactivated influenza vaccine.

This clonotype was seen at least ten times. The chain combines TRBV12-3 or TRBV12-4 with TRBJ2-3; the D gene could be TRBD1 or TRBD2 (5 bases each). CDR3 length: 13 residues. V was pared by 7 bases and J by 2 bases, with 10 bases between. The CDR3 DNA reads TGTGCCAGCATGGGGACCCACACAGATACGCAGTATTTT. Translated: CASMGTHTDTQYF.

Ten or more counts support this clonotype. The V gene is TRBV5-1, the J gene TRBJ1-1; no clear D. CDR3 size: 14 residues. V was clipped by 0 bases and J by 5 bases, with 11 bases between them. CDR1 and CDR2 from the germline V gene are SGHRS and YFSETQ. CDR3 protein: CASSLEPSRTEAFF. The CDR3 DNA follows: TGCGCCAGCAGCTTGGAGCCTTCTCGGACTGAAGCTTTCTTT.

The V gene is TRBV5-1, the J gene TRBJ2-3; 11 nucleotides align to TRBD2. The CDR3 covers 18 residues. Germline CDR1 is SGHRS and CDR2 is YFSETQ. The junction had 8 bases not matched to a gene; V was cut back by 2 bases and J by 0 bases. Here the CDR3 reads CASSLSGTSGPSTDTQYF. In DNA, the CDR3 is TGCGCCAGCAGCTTAAGTGGGACTAGCGGCCCTAGCACAGATACGCAGTATTTT.